This TCR beta chain comes out of a study of blood T cells in healthy people across ages. With a J-beta primer mix and a sample-barcoded 5' primer, a second PCR ran roughly 6 to 11 cycles. From the 5' RACE reads, TCRdb called clonotypes with MiXCR, one entry per CDR3 protein. The top ten clones hold 18% of a sample with 450,000 to 700,000 distinct CDR3 sequences, roughly 29% of them seen once. Notes on this clonotype: Its cognate antigen is unknown. At one boundary the junction diverges from the germline segment, which might be a read error.

Findings and limits, study-wide: Fewer expanded clones and more diversity marked long-lived versus aged donors. TCR beta diversity per million T cells fell roughly linearly with age. The CMV status of each donor remained undetermined, and this could have confounded shifts in expanded clonotypes.

This TCR was recovered from a woman in her seventies in good health. What was sequenced was blood.

CDR3 in amino acids: CGISESGRDIYEQYF. CDR3 nucleotide sequence: TGTGGCATCAGTGAGTCTGGCAGGGATATCTACGAGCAGTACTTC. This chain connects TRBV10-3 to TRBJ2-7, with a weak D call TRBD1 (5 bases). Germline loops: CDR1 ENHRY, CDR2 SYGVKD. The CDR3 has 15 amino acids.